The next 10 T cell receptor beta chains were all read from a single sample in a study of control samples from healthy donors and cancer patients. Repertoires were generated with immunoSEQ multiplex PCR, while TCRdb's copy carries only in-frame clones and drops some. The sample records approximately 130,000 clones, around 87% being singletons. Material: blood. These receptors came from a man aged 60-69 years in good health.

The chain employs TRBV28 and TRBJ2-3; 8 bases match TRBD2. Germline trimming cut 8 bases from V and 1 base from J; bases unmatched to any gene: 8. The CDR3 loop spans 15 amino acids. Germline CDR1 reads MDHEN; CDR2 reads SYDVKM. The CDR3 spells CASGRTSSGTDTQYF. The CDR3 DNA follows: TGTGCCAGCGGGCGGACTAGCAGTGGCACAGATACGCAGTATTTT. The variable domain in full, completed from reference TRBV28 and TRBJ2-3, reads DVKVTQSSRYLVKRTGEKVFLECVQDMDHENMFWYRQDPGLGLRLIYFSYDVKMKEKGDIPEGYSVSREKKERFSLILESASTNQTSMYLCASGRTSSGTDTQYFGPGTRLTVL.

For the CDR3, the DNA is TGCGCCAGCAGCTTGGATCAGGCCTATGGCTACACCTTC. Its protein is CASSLDQAYGYTF. The chain combines TRBV5-1 with TRBJ1-2; D is unresolved. Trimming pared 0 bases from V and 4 bases from J, leaving 7 bases between. The length of the CDR3 is 13 residues. Germline CDR1 reads SGHRS; CDR2 reads YFSETQ.

This chain links TRBV6-5 with TRBJ2-7, with 9 positions matching TRBD1. V dropped 6 bases and J dropped 7; count of bases not matched to a gene: 4. Per germline, CDR1 MNHEY and CDR2 SVGAGI. The CDR3 runs 12 residues. DNA of the CDR3: TGTGCCAGCAGACAGGGGGCGGGGGAGCAGTACTTC. Amino acid sequence: CASRQGAGEQYF.

The genes are TRBV5-6 and TRBJ2-7, with 8 bases identical to TRBD1. The CDR3 sequence is 15 residues long. V gave up 4 bases and J gave up 3 bases; unmatched junction bases: 9. Germline-derived CDR1 and CDR2 are SGHDT and YYEEEE. DNA of the CDR3: TGTGCCAGCAGCGCCACCGGGACAGGTGACTACGAGCAGTACTTC. Protein: CASSATGTGDYEQYF.

This clone was found a few times. This rearrangement joins TRBV18 to TRBJ2-7, with 7 positions matching TRBD1. There are 14 residues in the CDR3. Unmatched junction bases numbered 9, after V lost 3 bases and J lost 7 bases. CDR1 is KGHSH and CDR2 is LQKENI in the germline V gene. CDR3 sequence: CASSPRDSPWEQYF. CDR3 nucleotides: TGTGCCAGCTCACCGAGGGACAGCCCTTGGGAGCAGTACTTC.

The chain is built from TRBV7-2 and TRBJ1-2, with D perhaps matching TRBD1 (5 bases). CDR3 length: 13 amino acids. CDR1 is SGHTA and CDR2 is FQGNSA in the germline V gene. Between the trimmed V and J ends, which lost 3 bases and 5 bases, there was a span of 10 bases. DNA for the CDR3: TGTGCCAGCAGCTTGTCAAGGGGATATGGCTACACCTTC. This sequence encodes CASSLSRGYGYTF.

The gene calls are TRBV7-2 and TRBJ1-1; weak D call: TRBD1 (5 bases). There are 16 residues in the CDR3. Germline CDR1 SGHTA, CDR2 FQGNSA. Trimming cost V 5 bases and J 1 base, with 17 bases left between them. The CDR3 loop is CASSHLLGQGNTEAFF. The DNA of the CDR3 is TGTGCCAGCAGCCACCTATTGGGGCAGGGGAACACTGAAGCTTTCTTT. Using reference TRBV7-2 and TRBJ1-1 for the parts outside the CDR3, the full variable domain is GAGVSQSPSNKVTEKGKDVELRCDPISGHTALYWYRQSLGQGLEFLIYFQGNSAPDKSGLPSDRFSAERTGGSVSTLTIQRTQQEDSAVYLCASSHLLGQGNTEAFFGQGTRLTVV.

In regard to this clone: This sample also contains other DNA sequences that code for the same CDR3. This chain uses TRBV9 with TRBJ2-7, with D possibly matching TRBD2 (5 bases). V was shortened by 0 bases and J by 0 bases, with 7 bases between the two germline ends. Germline V gene lookup returns CDR1 SGDLS and CDR2 YYNGEE. This CDR3 comprises 14 residues. The CDR3: CASSVVGSSYEQYF. CDR3 bases: TGTGCCAGCAGCGTAGTAGGGAGCTCCTACGAGCAGTACTTC.

This sequence joins TRBV9 and TRBJ2-3; possibly TRBD1 for D (5 bases). In germline, CDR1 is SGDLS, CDR2 YYNGEE. The CDR3 extends over 16 amino acids. The germline V and J ends were trimmed by 0 bases and 6 bases, with 17 bases remaining between them. DNA for the CDR3: TGTGCCAGCAGCGTAGGGCAGGGTGGTAATATCGATACGCAGTATTTT. Residues: CASSVGQGGNIDTQYF.

V gene TRBV7-2 combines with J gene TRBJ1-1, with 8 bases fitting TRBD1. Germline CDR1 reads SGHTA; CDR2 reads FQGNSA. The CDR3 spans 15 residues. The V segment lost 3 bases and the J segment 1 base; nucleotides outside the gene matches: 4. CDR3 coding DNA: TGTGCCAGCAGCTTGACAGGGGCCAAGAACACTGAAGCTTTCTTT. It yields the protein CASSLTGAKNTEAFF.